This TCR beta chain is drawn from a study of post-analysis software for immune sequencing data. Study-level information: Recorded disease courses covered relapsing-remitting, secondary progressive and progressive-relapsing multiple sclerosis. Some patients had no subtype annotation. General study results and limits: There was significantly lower normalized Chao1 diversity in multiple sclerosis patients than in controls. Several TRBV segments were more frequent in patients than controls; TRBV5-6, TRBV5-1 and TRBV20-1 belonged to this group.

Unique molecular identifiers were present in the TCR beta cDNA libraries. Input of about 1 to 11 million T cells yielded 500,000 to 650,000 cDNA molecules. TCRdb used MiXCR to reprocess the PCR reads, holding one entry per CDR3 protein. The sample includes about 770,000 distinct CDR3 sequences, 35% to 55% seen only once; the top ten take approximately 4.4%. On this clonotype: Its target is not known.

CDR1 and CDR2 (germline): SGHAT, FQNNGV. The CDR3 has 19 residues. Unmatched junction bases numbered 13, after V lost 0 bases and J lost 4 bases. This sequence joins TRBV11-2 and TRBJ2-1, with TRBD2 identical over 9 bases. Sequencing was done on a sample of blood. This TCR came from a girl between 10 and 17 years old with multiple sclerosis. The CDR3 coding sequence is TGTGCCAGCAGCTTAGAAGGTGTGAGACCGGGACTAGCATACAATGAGCAGTTCTTC. Translation: CASSLEGVRPGLAYNEQFF. Complete variable domain (other parts from reference TRBV11-2 and TRBJ2-1): EAGVAQSPRYKIIEKRQSVAFWCNPISGHATLYWYQQILGQGPKLLIQFQNNGVVDDSQLPKDRFSAERLKGVDSTLKIQPAKLEDSAVYLCASSLEGVRPGLAYNEQFFGPGTRLTVL.